Sequencing of this T cell receptor (beta chain) was carried out in a study of T-cell memory formation after mild COVID-19. General study findings and limits: In pre-infection memory, a portion of responding clones appeared, which suggested that cross-reactive memory joined. While clones contracting from day 15 to 85 were balanced between CD4 and CD8, later expanders leaned CD4+.

As to this clonotype: Its antigen is undetermined.

The germline V and J ends were trimmed by 6 bases and 2 bases, with 13 bases remaining between them. Germline V lookup: CDR1 DFQATT, CDR2 SNEGSKA (reference sequence). This CDR3 spans 13 amino acids. TCR alpha and TCR beta cDNA libraries carrying sample barcodes and UMIs were produced by 5'RACE using constant-segment primers. In TCRdb, the 5' RACE reads were re-called with MiXCR into one record per CDR3 protein. The data hold about 140,000 distinct CDR3 sequences, with approximately 5.7% observed a single time. The sequenced sample consisted of PBMCs or a T cell subset sorted from them (not recorded which). This chain links TRBV20-1 with TRBJ2-5; no definite D call. This TCR derives from an adult woman who had mild COVID-19 (a few samples of this study predate the infection). Cell type and time point are not known. CDR3 residues: CSAESRLQETQYF. The DNA for the CDR3 is TGCAGTGCCGAGAGTAGGTTGCAAGAGACCCAGTACTTC.